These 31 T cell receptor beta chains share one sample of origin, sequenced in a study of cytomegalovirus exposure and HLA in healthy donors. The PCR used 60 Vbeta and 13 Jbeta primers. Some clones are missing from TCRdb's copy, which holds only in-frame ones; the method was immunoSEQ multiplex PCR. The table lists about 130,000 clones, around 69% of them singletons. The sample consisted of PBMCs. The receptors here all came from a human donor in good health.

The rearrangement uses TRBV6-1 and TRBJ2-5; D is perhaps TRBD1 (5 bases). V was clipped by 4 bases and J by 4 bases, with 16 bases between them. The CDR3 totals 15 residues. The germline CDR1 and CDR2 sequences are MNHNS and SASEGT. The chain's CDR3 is CASSALGRDRETQYF. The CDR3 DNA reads TGTGCCAGCAGTGCCTTGGGGCGAGACCGAGAGACCCAGTACTTC.

As DNA, the CDR3 is TGTGCCAGCAGTATTGACTCGGGGAGGGTTGGAGCTTTCTTT. This sequence encodes CASSIDSGRVGAFF. The chain combines TRBV25-1 with TRBJ1-1; the D is unclear. Trimming pared 5 bases from V and 10 bases from J, leaving 20 bases between. The germline V gene encodes CDR1 MGHDK and CDR2 SYGVNS. There are 14 residues in the CDR3.

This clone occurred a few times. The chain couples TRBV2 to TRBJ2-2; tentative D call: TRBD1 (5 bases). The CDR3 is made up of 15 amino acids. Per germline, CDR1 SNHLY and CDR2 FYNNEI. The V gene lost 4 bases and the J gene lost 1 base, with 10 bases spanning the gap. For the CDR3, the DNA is TGTGCCAGCAGTGGGGGCCGGAGGAACACCGGGGAGCTGTTTTTT. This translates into CASSGGRRNTGELFF. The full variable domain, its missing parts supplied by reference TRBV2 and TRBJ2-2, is EPEVTQTPSHQVTQMGQEVILRCVPISNHLYFYWYRQILGQKVEFLVSFYNNEISEKSEIFDDQFSVERPDGSNFTLKIRSTKLEDSAMYFCASSGGRRNTGELFFGEGSRLTVL.

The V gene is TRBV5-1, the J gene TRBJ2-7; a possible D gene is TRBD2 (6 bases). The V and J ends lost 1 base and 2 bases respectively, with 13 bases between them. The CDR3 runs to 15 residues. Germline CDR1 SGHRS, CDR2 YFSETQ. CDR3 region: CASSLPRDGPYEQYF. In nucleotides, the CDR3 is TGCGCCAGCAGCTTGCCGCGGGACGGCCCCTACGAGCAGTACTTC.

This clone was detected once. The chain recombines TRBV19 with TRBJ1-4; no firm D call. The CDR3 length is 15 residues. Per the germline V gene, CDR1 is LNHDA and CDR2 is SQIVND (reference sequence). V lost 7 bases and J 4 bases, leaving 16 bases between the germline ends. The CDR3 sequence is CASTLNGQFNEKLFF. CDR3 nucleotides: TGTGCCAGTACTCTTAATGGGCAGTTTAATGAAAAACTGTTTTTT.

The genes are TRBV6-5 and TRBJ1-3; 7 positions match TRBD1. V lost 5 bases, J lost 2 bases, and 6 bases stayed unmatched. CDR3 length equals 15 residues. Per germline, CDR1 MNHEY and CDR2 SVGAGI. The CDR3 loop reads CASSPVTGAGNTIYF. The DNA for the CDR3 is TGTGCCAGCAGTCCCGTAACAGGGGCTGGAAACACCATATATTTT.

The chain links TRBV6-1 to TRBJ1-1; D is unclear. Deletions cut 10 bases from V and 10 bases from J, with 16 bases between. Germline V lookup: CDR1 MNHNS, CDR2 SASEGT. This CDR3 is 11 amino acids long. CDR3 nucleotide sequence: TGTGCCACCGTTCCTTCATACGGAGCTTTCTTT. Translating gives CATVPSYGAFF.

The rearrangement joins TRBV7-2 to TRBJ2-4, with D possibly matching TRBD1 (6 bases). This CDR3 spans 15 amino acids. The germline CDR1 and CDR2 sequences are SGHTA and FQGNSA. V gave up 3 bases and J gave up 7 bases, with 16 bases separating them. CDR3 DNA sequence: TGTGCCAGCAGCTTCCCGACAGGTGGTTCGAACATTCAGTACTTC. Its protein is CASSFPTGGSNIQYF.

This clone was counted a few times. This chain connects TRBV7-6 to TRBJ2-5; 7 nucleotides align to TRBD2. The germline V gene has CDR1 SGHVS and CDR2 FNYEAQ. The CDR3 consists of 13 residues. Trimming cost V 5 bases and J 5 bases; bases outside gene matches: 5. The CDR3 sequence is CASSRTRGETQYF. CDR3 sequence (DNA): TGTGCCAGCAGCAGAACGCGGGGGGAGACCCAGTACTTC.

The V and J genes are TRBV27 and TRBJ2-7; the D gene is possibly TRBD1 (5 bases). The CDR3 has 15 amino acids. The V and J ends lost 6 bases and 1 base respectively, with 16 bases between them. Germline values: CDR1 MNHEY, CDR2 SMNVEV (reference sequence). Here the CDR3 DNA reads TGTGCCAGCAGACATCAGGGAACCGCATCCTACGAGCAGTACTTC. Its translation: CASRHQGTASYEQYF.

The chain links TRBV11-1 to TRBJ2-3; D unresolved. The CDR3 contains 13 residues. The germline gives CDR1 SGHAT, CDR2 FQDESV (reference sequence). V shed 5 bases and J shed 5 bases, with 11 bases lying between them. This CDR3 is CASSPLSEDTQYF. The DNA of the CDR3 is TGTGCCAGCAGCCCCCTCAGTGAAGATACGCAGTATTTT.

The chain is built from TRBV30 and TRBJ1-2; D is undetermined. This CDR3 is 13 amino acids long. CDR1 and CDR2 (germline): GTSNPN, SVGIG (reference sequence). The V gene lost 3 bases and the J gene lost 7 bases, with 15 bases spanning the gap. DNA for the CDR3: TGTGCCTGGAGGCCCGAGGGAACTGGTGGCTACACCTTC. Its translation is CAWRPEGTGGYTF.

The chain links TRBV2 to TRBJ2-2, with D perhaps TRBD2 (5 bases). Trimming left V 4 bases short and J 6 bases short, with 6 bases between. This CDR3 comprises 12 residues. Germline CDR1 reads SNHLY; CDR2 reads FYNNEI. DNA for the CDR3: TGTGCCAGCAGTGTGGGAGCCGGGGAGCTGTTTTTT. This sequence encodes CASSVGAGELFF.

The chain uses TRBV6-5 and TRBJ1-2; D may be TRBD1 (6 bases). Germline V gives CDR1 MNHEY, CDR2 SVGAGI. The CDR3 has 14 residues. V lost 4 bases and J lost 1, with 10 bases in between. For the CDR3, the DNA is TGTGCCAGCAGTTTACAGGGAAATAACTATGGCTACACCTTC. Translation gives CASSLQGNNYGYTF.

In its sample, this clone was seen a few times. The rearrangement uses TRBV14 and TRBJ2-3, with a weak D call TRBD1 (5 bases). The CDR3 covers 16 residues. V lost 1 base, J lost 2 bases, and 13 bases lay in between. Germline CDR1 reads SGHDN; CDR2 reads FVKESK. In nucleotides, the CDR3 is TGTGCCAGCAGCCAAGGTAACAGGATAAACACAGATACGCAGTATTTT. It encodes CASSQGNRINTDTQYF.

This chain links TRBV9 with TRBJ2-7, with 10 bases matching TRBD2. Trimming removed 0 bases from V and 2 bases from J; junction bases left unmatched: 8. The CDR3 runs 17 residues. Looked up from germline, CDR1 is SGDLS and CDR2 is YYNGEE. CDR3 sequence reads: CASSVGTVAGGPYEQYF. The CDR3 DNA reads TGTGCCAGCAGCGTAGGGACCGTAGCGGGGGGACCCTACGAGCAGTACTTC.

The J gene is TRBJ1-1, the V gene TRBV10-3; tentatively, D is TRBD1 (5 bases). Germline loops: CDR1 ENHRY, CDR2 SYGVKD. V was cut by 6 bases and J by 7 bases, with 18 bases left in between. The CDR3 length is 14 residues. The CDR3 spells CAIRGGVRNGEAFF. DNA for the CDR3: TGTGCCATCAGGGGGGGGGTTCGAAACGGTGAAGCTTTCTTT.

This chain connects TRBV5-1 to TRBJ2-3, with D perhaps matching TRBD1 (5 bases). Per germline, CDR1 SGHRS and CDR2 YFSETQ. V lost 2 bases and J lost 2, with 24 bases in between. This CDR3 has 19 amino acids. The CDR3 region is CASSFSGLLRWGITDTQYF. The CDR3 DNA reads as TGCGCCAGCAGCTTCTCCGGGCTACTACGCTGGGGCATCACAGATACGCAGTATTTT.

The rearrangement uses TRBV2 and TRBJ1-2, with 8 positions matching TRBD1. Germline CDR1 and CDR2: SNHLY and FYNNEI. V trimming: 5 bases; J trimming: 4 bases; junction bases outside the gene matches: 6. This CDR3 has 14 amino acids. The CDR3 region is CASSMDRAAYGYTF. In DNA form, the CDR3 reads TGTGCCAGCAGTATGGACAGGGCGGCCTATGGCTACACCTTC.

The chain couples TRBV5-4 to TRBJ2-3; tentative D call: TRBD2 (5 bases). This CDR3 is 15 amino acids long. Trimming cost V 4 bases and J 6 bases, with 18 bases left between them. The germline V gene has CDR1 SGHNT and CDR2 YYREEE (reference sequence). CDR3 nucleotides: TGTGCCAGCAGCCTCATGCAGAGAGGGCAGGATACGCAGTATTTT. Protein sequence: CASSLMQRGQDTQYF.

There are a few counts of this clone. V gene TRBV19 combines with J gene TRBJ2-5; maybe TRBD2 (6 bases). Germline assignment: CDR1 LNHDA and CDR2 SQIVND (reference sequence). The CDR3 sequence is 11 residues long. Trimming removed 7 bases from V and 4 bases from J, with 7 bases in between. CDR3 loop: CASMGGETQYF. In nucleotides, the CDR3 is TGTGCCAGTATGGGAGGAGAGACCCAGTACTTC.

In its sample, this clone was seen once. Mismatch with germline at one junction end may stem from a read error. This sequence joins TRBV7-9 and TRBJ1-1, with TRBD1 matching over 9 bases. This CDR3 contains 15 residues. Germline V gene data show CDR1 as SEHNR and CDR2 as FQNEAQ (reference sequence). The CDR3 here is CASSFLTGGNTEASF. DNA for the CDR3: TGTGCCAGCAGCTTTTTGACAGGGGGAAATACTGAAGCTTCCTTT.

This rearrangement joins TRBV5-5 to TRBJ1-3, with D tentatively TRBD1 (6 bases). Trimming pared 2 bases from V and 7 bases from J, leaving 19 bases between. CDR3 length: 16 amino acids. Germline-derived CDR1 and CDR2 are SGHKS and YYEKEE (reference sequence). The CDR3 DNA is TGTGCCAGCAGCTTACCACAGGGATTAGGAAGTAACACCATATATTTT. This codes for CASSLPQGLGSNTIYF.

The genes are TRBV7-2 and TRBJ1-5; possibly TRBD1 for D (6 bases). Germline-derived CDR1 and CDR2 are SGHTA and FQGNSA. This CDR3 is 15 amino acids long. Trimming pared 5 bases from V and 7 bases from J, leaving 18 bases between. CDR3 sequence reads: CASSPQAGAGQPQHF. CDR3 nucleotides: TGTGCCAGCAGCCCCCAGGCAGGGGCAGGGCAGCCCCAGCATTTT.

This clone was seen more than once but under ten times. The CDR3 DNA sequence: TGTGCCATCAGTGAGGGACAGGGGGGCGGCTACACCTTC. Its protein is CAISEGQGGGYTF. The gene calls are TRBV10-3 and TRBJ1-2; 10 bases agree with TRBD1. This CDR3 contains 13 residues. Germline CDR1 and CDR2: ENHRY and SYGVKD. V trimming: 2 bases; J trimming: 8 bases; junction bases outside the gene matches: 2.

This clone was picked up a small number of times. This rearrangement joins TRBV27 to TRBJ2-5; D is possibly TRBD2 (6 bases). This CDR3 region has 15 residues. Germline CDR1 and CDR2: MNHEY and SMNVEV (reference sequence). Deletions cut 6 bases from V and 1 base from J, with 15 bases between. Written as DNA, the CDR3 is TGTGCCAGCAGGCGGGGTAGCGGAGCCCAAGAGACCCAGTACTTC. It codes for CASRRGSGAQETQYF.

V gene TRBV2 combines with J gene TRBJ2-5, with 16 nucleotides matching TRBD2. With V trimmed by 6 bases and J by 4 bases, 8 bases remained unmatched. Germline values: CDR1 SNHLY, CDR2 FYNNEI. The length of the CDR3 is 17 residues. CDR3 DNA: TGTGCCAGCAGAGGGACTAGCGGGGGGGCCCTCCCAGAGACCCAGTACTTC. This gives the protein CASRGTSGGALPETQYF. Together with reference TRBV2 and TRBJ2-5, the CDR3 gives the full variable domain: EPEVTQTPSHQVTQMGQEVILRCVPISNHLYFYWYRQILGQKVEFLVSFYNNEISEKSEIFDDQFSVERPDGSNFTLKIRSTKLEDSAMYFCASRGTSGGALPETQYFGPGTRLLVL.

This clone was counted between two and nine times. The DNA for the CDR3 is TGTGCCAGCAGCTTTCAGGGAAGGGGCTCCGAGCAGTACTTC. Translating gives CASSFQGRGSEQYF. The rearrangement links TRBV7-2 to TRBJ2-5; tentatively, D is TRBD1 (5 bases). TRBJ2-7 matches the DNA end more closely, so the J call is doubtful. The CDR3 sequence is 14 residues long. CDR1 is SGHTA and CDR2 is FQGNSA in the germline V gene.

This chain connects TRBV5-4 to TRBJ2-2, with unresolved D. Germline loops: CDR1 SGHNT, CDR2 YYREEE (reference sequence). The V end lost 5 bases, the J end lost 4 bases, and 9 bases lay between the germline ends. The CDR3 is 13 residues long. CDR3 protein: CASRPAGTGELFF. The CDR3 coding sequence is TGTGCCAGCAGACCAGCAGGCACCGGGGAGCTGTTTTTT.

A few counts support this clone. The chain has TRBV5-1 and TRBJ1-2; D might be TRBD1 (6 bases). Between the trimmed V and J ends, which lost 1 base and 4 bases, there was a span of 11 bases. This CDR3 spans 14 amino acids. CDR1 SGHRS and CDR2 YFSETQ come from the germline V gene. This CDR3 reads CASSLTGTIYGYTF. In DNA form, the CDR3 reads TGCGCCAGCAGCTTGACAGGGACGATCTATGGCTACACCTTC.

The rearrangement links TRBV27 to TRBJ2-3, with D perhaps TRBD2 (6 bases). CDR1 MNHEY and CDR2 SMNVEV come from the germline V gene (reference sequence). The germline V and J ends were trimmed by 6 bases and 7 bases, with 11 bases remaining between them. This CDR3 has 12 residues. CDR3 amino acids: CASRPDYYTQYF. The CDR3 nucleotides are TGTGCCAGCAGGCCGGACTACTATACGCAGTATTTT.